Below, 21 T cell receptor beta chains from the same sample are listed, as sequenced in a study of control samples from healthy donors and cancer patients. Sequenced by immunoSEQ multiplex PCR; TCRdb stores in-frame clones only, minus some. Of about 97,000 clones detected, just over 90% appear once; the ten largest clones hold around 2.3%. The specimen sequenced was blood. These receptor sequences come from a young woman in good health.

The CDR3 spells CASSFVVQGEETQYF. CDR3 in DNA: TGTGCCAGCAGCTTCGTAGTCCAGGGGGAAGAGACCCAGTACTTC. This chain connects TRBV5-5 to TRBJ2-5; 7 bases are shared with TRBD1. This CDR3 has 15 residues. The J segment lost 3 bases and the V segment lost 2 bases, leaving 7 bases of the junction unmatched. The germline CDR1 and CDR2 sequences are SGHKS and YYEKEE (reference sequence).

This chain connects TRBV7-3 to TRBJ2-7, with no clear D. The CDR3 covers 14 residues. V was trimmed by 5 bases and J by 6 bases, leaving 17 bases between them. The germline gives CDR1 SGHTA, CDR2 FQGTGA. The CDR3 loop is CASSPSVGSSEQYF. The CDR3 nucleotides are TGTGCCAGCAGCCCCTCAGTGGGGTCTTCCGAGCAGTACTTC.

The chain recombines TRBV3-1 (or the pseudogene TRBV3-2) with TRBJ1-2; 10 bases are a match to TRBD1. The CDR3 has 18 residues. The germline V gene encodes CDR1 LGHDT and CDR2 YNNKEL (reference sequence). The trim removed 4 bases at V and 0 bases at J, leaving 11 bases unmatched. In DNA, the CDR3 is TGTGCCAGCAGCCTTGCGGGACAGGGGCCTGAAGCTAACTATGGCTACACCTTC. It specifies CASSLAGQGPEANYGYTF.

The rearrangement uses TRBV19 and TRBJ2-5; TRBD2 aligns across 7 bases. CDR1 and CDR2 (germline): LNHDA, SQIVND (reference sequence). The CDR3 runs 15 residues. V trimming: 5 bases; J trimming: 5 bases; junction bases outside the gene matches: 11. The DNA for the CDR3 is TGTGCCAGTAGTTCGGGCGGGAGAGATGGTGAGACCCAGTACTTC. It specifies CASSSGGRDGETQYF.

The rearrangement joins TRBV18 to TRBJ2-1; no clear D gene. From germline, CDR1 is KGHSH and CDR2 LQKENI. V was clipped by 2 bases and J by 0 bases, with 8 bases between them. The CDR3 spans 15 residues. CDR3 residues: CASSPGVSSYNEQFF. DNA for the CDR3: TGTGCCAGCTCACCAGGGGTTAGCTCCTACAATGAGCAGTTCTTC.

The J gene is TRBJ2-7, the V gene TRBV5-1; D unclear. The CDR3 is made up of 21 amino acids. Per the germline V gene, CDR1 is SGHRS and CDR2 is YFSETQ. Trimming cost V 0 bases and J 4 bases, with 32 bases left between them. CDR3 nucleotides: TGCGCCAGCAGCTTGGGCCGCCTCGGTGCCGACTGGTTAAGTCTTCAGTACGAGCAGTACTTC. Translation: CASSLGRLGADWLSLQYEQYF.

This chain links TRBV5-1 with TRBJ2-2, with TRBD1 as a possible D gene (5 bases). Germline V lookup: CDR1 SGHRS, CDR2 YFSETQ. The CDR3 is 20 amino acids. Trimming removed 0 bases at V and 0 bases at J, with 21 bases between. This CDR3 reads CASSLAITGLSRANTGELFF. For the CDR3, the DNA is TGCGCCAGCAGCTTGGCCATAACAGGCCTTAGTAGAGCGAACACCGGGGAGCTGTTTTTT. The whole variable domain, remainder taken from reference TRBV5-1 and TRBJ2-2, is KAGVTQTPRYLIKTRGQQVTLSCSPISGHRSVSWYQQTPGQGLQFLFEYFSETQRNKGNFPGRFSGRQFSNSRSEMNVSTLELGDSALYLCASSLAITGLSRANTGELFFGEGSRLTVL.

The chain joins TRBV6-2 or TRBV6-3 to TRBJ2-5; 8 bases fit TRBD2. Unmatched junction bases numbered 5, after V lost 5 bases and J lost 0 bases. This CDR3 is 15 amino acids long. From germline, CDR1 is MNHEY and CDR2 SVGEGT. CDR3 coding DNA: TGTGCCAGCAGTCACGGACTAGCAGACCAAGAGACCCAGTACTTC. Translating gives CASSHGLADQETQYF.

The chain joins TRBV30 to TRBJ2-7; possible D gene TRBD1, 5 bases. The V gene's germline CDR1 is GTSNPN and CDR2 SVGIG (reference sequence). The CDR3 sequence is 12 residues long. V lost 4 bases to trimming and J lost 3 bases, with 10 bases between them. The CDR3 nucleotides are TGTGCCTGGAACGCAGGGTTCTACGAGCAGTACTTC. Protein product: CAWNAGFYEQYF.

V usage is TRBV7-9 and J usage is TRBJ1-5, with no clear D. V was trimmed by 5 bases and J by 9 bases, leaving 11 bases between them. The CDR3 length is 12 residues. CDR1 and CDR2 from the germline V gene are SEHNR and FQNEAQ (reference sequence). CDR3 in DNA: TGTGCCAGCAGCCGCCTGAGAAGGCCCCAGCATTTT. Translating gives CASSRLRRPQHF.

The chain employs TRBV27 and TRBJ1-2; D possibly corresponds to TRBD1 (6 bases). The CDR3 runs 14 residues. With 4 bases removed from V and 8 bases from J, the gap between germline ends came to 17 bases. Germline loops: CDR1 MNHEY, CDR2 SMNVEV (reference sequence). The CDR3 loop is CASSYRVGQGGYTF. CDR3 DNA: TGTGCCAGCAGTTACAGGGTAGGGCAGGGCGGCTACACCTTC.

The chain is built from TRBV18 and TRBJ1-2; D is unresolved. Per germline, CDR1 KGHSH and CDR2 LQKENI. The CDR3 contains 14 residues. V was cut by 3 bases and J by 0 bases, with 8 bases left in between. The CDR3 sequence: CASSPQLTNYGYTF. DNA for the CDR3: TGTGCCAGCTCACCGCAGCTTACTAACTATGGCTACACCTTC.

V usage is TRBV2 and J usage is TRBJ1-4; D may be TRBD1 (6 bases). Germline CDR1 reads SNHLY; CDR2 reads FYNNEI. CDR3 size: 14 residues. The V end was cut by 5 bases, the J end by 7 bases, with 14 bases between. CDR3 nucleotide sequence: TGTGCCAGCAGTAGACAGGAGGGGCCTGAAAAACTGTTTTTT. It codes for CASSRQEGPEKLFF.

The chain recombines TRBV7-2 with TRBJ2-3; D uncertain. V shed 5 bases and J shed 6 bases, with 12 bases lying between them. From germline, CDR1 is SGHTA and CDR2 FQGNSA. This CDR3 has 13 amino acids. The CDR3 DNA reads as TGTGCCAGCAGCCCCTCCTTCTTGGATACGCAGTATTTT. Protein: CASSPSFLDTQYF. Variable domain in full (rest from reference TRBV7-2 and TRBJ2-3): GAGVSQSPSNKVTEKGKDVELRCDPISGHTALYWYRQSLGQGLEFLIYFQGNSAPDKSGLPSDRFSAERTGGSVSTLTIQRTQQEDSAVYLCASSPSFLDTQYFGPGTRLTVL.

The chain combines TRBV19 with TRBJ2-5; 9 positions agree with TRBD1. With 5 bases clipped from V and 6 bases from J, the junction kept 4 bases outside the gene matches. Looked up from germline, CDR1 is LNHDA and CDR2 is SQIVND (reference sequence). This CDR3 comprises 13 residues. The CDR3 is CASSVGQGKTQYF. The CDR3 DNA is TGTGCCAGTAGTGTGGGACAGGGAAAGACCCAGTACTTC.

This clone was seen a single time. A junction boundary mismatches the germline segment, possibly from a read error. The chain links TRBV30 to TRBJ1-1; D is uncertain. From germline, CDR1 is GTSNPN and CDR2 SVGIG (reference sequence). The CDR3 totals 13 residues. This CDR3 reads CARSIQPNTEAFF. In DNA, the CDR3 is TGTGCCCGGAGTATACAGCCGAACACTGAAGCTTTCTTT.

In DNA, the CDR3 is TGCGCCAGCAGGGGGACAGACAATGAGCAGTTCTTC. Amino acids: CASRGTDNEQFF. The chain joins TRBV5-1 to TRBJ2-1; 7 positions agree with TRBD1. Losses at the gene ends were 5 bases for V and 5 bases for J; bases not matched to a gene: 1. Germline CDR1 and CDR2: SGHRS and YFSETQ. This CDR3 has 12 amino acids.

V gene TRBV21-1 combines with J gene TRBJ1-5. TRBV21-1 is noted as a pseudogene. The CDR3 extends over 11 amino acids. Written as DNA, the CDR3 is TGTGCCAGCAGCACGAGTGAGCCCCAGCATTTT. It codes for CASSTSEPQHF.

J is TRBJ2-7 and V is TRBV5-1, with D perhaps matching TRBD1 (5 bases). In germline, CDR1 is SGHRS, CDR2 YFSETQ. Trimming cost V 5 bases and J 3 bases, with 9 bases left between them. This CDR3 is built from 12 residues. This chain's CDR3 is CASRLDNYEQYF. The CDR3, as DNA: TGCGCCAGCAGGCTGGACAACTACGAGCAGTACTTC.

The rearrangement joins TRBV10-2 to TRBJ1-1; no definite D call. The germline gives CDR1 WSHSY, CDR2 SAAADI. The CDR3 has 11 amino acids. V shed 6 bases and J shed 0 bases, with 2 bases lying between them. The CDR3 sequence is CASRVNTEAFF. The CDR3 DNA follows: TGCGCCAGCAGAGTGAACACTGAAGCTTTCTTT.

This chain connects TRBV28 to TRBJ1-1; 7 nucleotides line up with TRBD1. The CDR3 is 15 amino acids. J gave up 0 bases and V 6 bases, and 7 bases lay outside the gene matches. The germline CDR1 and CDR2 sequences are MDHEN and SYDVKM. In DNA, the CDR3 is TGTGCCAGCAGCACCCCACAGGGGCTGAACACTGAAGCTTTCTTT. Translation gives CASSTPQGLNTEAFF.